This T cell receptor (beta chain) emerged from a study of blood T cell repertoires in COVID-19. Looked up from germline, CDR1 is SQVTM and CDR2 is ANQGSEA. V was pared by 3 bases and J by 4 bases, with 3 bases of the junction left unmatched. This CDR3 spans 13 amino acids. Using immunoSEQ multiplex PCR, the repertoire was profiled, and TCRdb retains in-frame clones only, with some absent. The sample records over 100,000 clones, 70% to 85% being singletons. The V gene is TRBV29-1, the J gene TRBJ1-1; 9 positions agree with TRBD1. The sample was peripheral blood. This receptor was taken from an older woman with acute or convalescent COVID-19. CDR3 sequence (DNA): TGCAGCGTTGACGACAGGGGGGGCACTGAAGCTTTCTTT. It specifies CSVDDRGGTEAFF.